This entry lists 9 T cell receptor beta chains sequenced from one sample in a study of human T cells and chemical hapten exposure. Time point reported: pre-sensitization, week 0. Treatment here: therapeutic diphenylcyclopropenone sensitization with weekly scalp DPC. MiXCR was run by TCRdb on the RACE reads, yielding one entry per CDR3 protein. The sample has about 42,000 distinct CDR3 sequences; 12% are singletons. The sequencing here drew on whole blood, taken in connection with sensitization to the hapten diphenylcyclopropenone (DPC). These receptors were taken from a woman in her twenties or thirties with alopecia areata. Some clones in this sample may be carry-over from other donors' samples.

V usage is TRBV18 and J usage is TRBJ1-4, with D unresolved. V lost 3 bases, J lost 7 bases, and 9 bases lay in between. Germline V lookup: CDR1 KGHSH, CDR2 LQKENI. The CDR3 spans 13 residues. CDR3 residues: CASSPYLREKLFF. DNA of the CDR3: TGTGCCAGCTCACCGTACCTACGTGAAAAACTGTTTTTT.

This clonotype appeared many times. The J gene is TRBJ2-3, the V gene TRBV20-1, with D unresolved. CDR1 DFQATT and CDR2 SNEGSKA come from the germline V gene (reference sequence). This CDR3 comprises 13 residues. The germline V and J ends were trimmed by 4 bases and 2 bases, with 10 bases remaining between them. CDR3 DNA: TGCAGTGCTATTGGCGGAAACACAGATACGCAGTATTTT. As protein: CSAIGGNTDTQYF.

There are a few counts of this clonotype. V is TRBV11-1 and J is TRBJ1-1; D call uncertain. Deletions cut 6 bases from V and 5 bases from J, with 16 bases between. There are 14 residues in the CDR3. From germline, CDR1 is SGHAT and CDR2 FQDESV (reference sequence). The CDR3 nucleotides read TGTGCCAGCAGTCCCTTGGCGGGCAGAACTGAAGCTTTCTTT. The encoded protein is CASSPLAGRTEAFF.

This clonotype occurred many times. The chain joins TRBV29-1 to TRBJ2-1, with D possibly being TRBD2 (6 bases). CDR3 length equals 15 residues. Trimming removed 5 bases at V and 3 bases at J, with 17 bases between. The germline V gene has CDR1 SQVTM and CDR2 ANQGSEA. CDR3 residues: CSVKTGPGVYNEQFF. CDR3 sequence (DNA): TGCAGCGTTAAAACGGGCCCGGGAGTCTACAATGAGCAGTTCTTC.

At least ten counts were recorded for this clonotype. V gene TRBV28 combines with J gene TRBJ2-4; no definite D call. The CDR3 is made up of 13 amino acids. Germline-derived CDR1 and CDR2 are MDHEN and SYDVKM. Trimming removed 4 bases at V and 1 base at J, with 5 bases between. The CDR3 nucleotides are TGTGCCAGCAGTTACTCGGCCAAAAACATTCAGTACTTC. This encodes CASSYSAKNIQYF.

CDR3 region: CASSLAFGELFF. Written as DNA, the CDR3 is TGTGCCAGCAGCTTAGCGTTCGGGGAGCTGTTTTTT. The J gene is TRBJ2-2, the V gene TRBV7-2; no reliable D call. The CDR3 extends over 12 amino acids. V lost 0 bases and J lost 7, with 3 bases in between. Germline V lookup: CDR1 SGHTA, CDR2 FQGNSA.

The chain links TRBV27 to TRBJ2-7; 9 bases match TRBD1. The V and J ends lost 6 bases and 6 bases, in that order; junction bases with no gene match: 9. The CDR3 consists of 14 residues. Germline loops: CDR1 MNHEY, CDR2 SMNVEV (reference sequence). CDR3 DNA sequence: TGTGCCAGCAGCCCGGGGACAGGGTTTCGCGAGCAGTACTTC. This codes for CASSPGTGFREQYF.

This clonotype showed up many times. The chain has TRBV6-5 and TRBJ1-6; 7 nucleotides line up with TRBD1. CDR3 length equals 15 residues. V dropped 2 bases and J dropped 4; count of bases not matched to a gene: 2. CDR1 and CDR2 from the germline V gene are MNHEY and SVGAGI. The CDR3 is CASSYVGQYNSPLHF. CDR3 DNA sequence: TGTGCCAGCAGTTACGTGGGACAGTATAATTCACCCCTCCACTTT.

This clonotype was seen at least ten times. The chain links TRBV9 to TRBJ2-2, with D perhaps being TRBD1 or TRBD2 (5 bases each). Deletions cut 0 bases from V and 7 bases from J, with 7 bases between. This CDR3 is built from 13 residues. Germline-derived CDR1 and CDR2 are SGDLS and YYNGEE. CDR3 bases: TGTGCCAGCAGCGTAGATGGGGGCGGGGAGCTGTTTTTT. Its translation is CASSVDGGGELFF.